The 11 T cell receptor beta chains listed next were all sequenced from one sample in a study of tumour-infiltrating T cells in Burkitt lymphoma. Using immunoSEQ multiplex PCR, the repertoire was profiled, and TCRdb retains in-frame clones only, with some absent. The repertoire holds fewer than 2,500 clones, with around 15% as singletons. The sequenced sample was tumor tissue from a relapse. The receptors shown here come from a human donor with relapsed Burkitt lymphoma.

The genes are TRBV20-1 and TRBJ2-1; D not resolved. Trimming pared 0 bases from V and 9 bases from J, leaving 6 bases between. CDR1 and CDR2 from the germline V gene are DFQATT and SNEGSKA (reference sequence). This CDR3 has 11 amino acids. The CDR3 DNA sequence: TGCAGTGCTAGAGACGTGGGTGAGCAGTTCTTC. As protein: CSARDVGEQFF.

This clone was recorded a few times. The genes are TRBV5-1 and TRBJ2-5, with 7 bases aligning to TRBD2. The CDR3 covers 14 residues. After removal of 5 bases from V and 3 bases from J, the junction contained 7 bases not matched to a gene. Germline-derived CDR1 and CDR2 are SGHRS and YFSETQ. Written as DNA, the CDR3 is TGCGCCAGCAGAAGTTTTGCGGGAGAAGAGACCCAGTACTTC. Translating it yields CASRSFAGEETQYF.

This clone turned up a few times. The sample has other DNA sequences that encode this CDR3 too. V and J are TRBV27 and TRBJ2-7; TRBD1 agrees at 7 bases. Per germline, CDR1 MNHEY and CDR2 SMNVEV (reference sequence). The J segment lost 5 bases and the V segment lost 3 bases, leaving 16 bases of the junction unmatched. CDR3 length equals 17 residues. CDR3: CASSFFGPQTGLDEQYF. In DNA form, the CDR3 reads TGTGCCAGCAGTTTCTTCGGTCCGCAGACAGGGCTGGACGAGCAGTACTTC.

This clone was counted a few times. This CDR3 reads CASSLMQSSYNEQFF. CDR3 bases: TGCGCCAGCAGCTTAATGCAGAGCTCCTACAATGAGCAGTTCTTC. The chain recombines TRBV5-1 with TRBJ2-1; D unclear. V was trimmed by 2 bases and J by 0 bases, leaving 9 bases between them. Germline V gene data show CDR1 as SGHRS and CDR2 as YFSETQ. The CDR3 sequence is 15 residues long.

This clone showed up just a few times. The V and J genes are TRBV6-1 and TRBJ2-7, with no clear D. The germline gives CDR1 MNHNS, CDR2 SASEGT. The V end lost 2 bases, the J end lost 0 bases, and 8 bases lay between the germline ends. The CDR3 loop spans 14 amino acids. The CDR3 DNA follows: TGTGCCAGCAGTGAAAGGTACAGCTCCTACGAGCAGTACTTC. Its translation is CASSERYSSYEQYF.

This clone was seen more than once but under ten times. J is TRBJ1-4 and V is TRBV5-1, with D possibly matching TRBD1 (5 bases). In germline, CDR1 is SGHRS, CDR2 YFSETQ. With 3 bases removed from V and 6 bases from J, the gap between germline ends came to 18 bases. The CDR3 contains 16 residues. CDR3 DNA: TGCGCCAGCAGCTGGGGCTACAGCCCTGGGGATGAAAAACTGTTTTTT. It translates to CASSWGYSPGDEKLFF.

A word on this clone: A read error may account for a junction end that differs from germline. This chain joins TRBV10-3 and TRBJ1-1; no clear D gene. The CDR3 contains 12 residues. The V gene's germline CDR1 is ENHRY and CDR2 SYGVKD. CDR3 protein: CAISEGRTEVFF. The CDR3 DNA reads as TGTGCCATCAGTGAGGGAAGGACTGAAGTTTTCTTT.

J is TRBJ1-5 and V is TRBV21-1; the D call of TRBD1 is as the table states it, not checked on the DNA. TRBV21-1 is labeled a pseudogene. The CDR3 consists of 18 residues. The CDR3 sequence: CASSIRTALGILNQPQHF. CDR3 bases: TGTGCCAGCAGCATTAGGACAGCCTTAGGAATCCTAAATCAGCCCCAGCATTTT.

This clone occurred a few times. The rearrangement joins TRBV9 to TRBJ2-2; no definite D call. The CDR3 is 12 residues long. Trimming removed 0 bases from V and 7 bases from J, with 4 bases in between. Germline assignment: CDR1 SGDLS and CDR2 YYNGEE. The CDR3, as DNA: TGTGCCAGCAGCGTAGTGTACGGGGAGCTGTTTTTT. Protein sequence: CASSVVYGELFF.

This clone was counted only a few times. The J gene is TRBJ1-2, the V gene TRBV5-4, with 7 bases that match TRBD1. CDR3 size: 16 residues. Per germline, CDR1 SGHNT and CDR2 YYREEE (reference sequence). V shed 4 bases and J 7 bases; nucleotides not matched to a gene: 16. The CDR3 protein is CASSADRASLGRGYTF. The CDR3 nucleotides are TGTGCCAGCAGCGCAGACAGGGCGTCCCTAGGTCGTGGCTACACCTTC.

With regard to this clone: An end of the junction differs from the germline gene, which may be a read error. This chain joins TRBV30 and TRBJ1-1; TRBD1 matches 7 bases. Germline CDR1 and CDR2: GTSNPN and SVGIG (reference sequence). This CDR3 region has 14 residues. The chain's CDR3 is CAWSLVALQGWACF. CDR3 DNA: TGTGCCTGGAGTCTAGTCGCCTTACAGGGGTGGGCGTGCTTT.